The rows below give T cell receptor beta chains drawn from one sample of a study of OX40 agonist ivuxolimab in advanced cancers. This table comes from immunoSEQ multiplex PCR, and its TCRdb copy is limited to in-frame clones, with some not included. The repertoire includes fewer than 35,000 clones, approximately 90% of them detected once, and nearly 25% sits in the top ten. Sequencing used CD4+ or CD8+ T cells sorted from blood, obtained in a trial of the OX40 agonist ivuxolimab. The receptors stem from an adult with an advanced solid tumor such as melanoma, head and neck, liver or kidney cancer. CDR3s include the opening cysteine and the closing phenylalanine or tryptophan. The D gene is left open where the match is weak. Size tells how often a clone was seen (once, few, many) or the class of an expanded clone, and some rows leave it out.

-	-	TRBV27	TRBJ1-2	TGTGCCAGCAGTTTATCCCACAGGGACGCCTATGGCTACACCTTC	CASSLSHRDAYGYTF
-	TRBD2	TRBV30	TRBJ2-3	TGTGCCTGGACGGGGACTAGCGGCACAGATACGCAGTATTTT	CAWTGTSGTDTQYF
-	TRBD1	TRBV11-2	TRBJ2-7	TGTGCCAGCAGCTTAGTATTGGGTCCCAGGGGGTTCTACGAGCAGTACTTC	CASSLVLGPRGFYEQYF
few	-	TRBV19	TRBJ1-5	TGTGCCAGTACCGTTGATCTTGGGGATCCTCAGCCCCAGCATTTT	CASTVDLGDPQPQHF
-	TRBD2	TRBV27	TRBJ2-7	TGTGCCAGCAGTCTGAATCCTAGCGGGAGCTCCTACGAGCAGTACTTC	CASSLNPSGSSYEQYF
-	TRBD2	TRBV11-2	TRBJ2-7	TGTGCCAGCAGCTTAGGAGCGGGGGCCTACGAGCAGTACTTC	CASSLGAGAYEQYF
-	-	TRBV7-9	TRBJ2-1	TGTGCCAGCAGCTTCGGACTCATCAATGAGCAGTTCTTC	CASSFGLINEQFF
-	-	TRBV10-3	TRBJ1-5	TGTGCCACCCGACGGGAGGGTAGCAATCAGCCCCAGCATTTT	CATRREGSNQPQHF
-	TRBD2	TRBV7-9	TRBJ2-1	TGTGCCAGCAGCTTAACGGTTGTCCGGCGGACTAGCGGGATCAATGAGCAGTTCTTC	CASSLTVVRRTSGINEQFF
-	TRBD2	TRBV7-9	TRBJ2-1	TGTGCCAGCAGCTCCGTTCGGACTAGTAGTTACAATGAGCAGTTCTTC	CASSSVRTSSYNEQFF
-	-	TRBV9	TRBJ2-7	TGTGCCAGCAGCGTGGGAGGGACAGGCGAGCAGTACTTC	CASSVGGTGEQYF
once	-	TRBV5-6	TRBJ2-7	TGTGCCAGCAGCTTAGGCAGCGGTTACGAGCAGTACTTC	CASSLGSGYEQYF
-	-	TRBV9	TRBJ2-2	TGTGCCAGCCTAGGACGGGGTACCGGGGAGCTGTTTTTT	CASLGRGTGELFF
-	TRBD1	TRBV5-6	TRBJ2-7	TGTGCCAGCAGCTTGGGACAGGGGGATAACAAGCAGTACTTC	CASSLGQGDNKQYF
-	-	TRBV5-6	TRBJ2-7	TGTGCCAGCAGCTTGAAGGGAAGCTCCTACGAGCAGTACTTC	CASSLKGSSYEQYF
-	TRBD2	TRBV4-3	TRBJ2-1	TGCGCCAGCAGCCGAGGACTAGCGGGCTCCGTGGCCGTCTCCTACAATGAGCAGTTCTTC	CASSRGLAGSVAVSYNEQFF
-	TRBD2	TRBV11-2	TRBJ2-1	TGTGCCAGCAGCCAGAGGGGGACTAGCAAAAATGAGCAGTTCTTC	CASSQRGTSKNEQFF
-	TRBD1	TRBV5-6	TRBJ2-1	TGTGCCAGCAGTTCTCCGGGACAGTCCTACAATGAGCAGTTCTTC	CASSSPGQSYNEQFF
-	-	TRBV11-2	TRBJ2-3	TGTGCCAGCAGCCCGAGGCGTGGGGCAGCCACAGATACGCAGTATTTT	CASSPRRGAATDTQYF
-	-	TRBV11-2	TRBJ2-5	TGTGCCAGCAGCGAGGGAGGCATTTTGGGAGAGACCCAGTACTTC	CASSEGGILGETQYF
-	TRBD2	TRBV6-6	TRBJ2-2	TGTGCCAGCAGTTACTCGATAGCGGGGGACACCGGGGAGCTGTTTTTT	CASSYSIAGDTGELFF
-	-	TRBV9	TRBJ2-3	TGTGCCAGCAGCGGGGGACTTTCAGGTCCGTATTTT	CASSGGLSGPYF
-	-	TRBV7-9	TRBJ2-4	TGTGCCAGCAGCTTAGACAGAGAAAACATTCAGTACTTC	CASSLDRENIQYF
-	TRBD2	TRBV5-4	TRBJ2-1	TGTGCCAGCAGCTCCAATCGTCTAGCGGAGTACAATGAGCAGTTCTTC	CASSSNRLAEYNEQFF
-	-	TRBV4-3	TRBJ1-3	TGCGCCAGCAGCCAAGGGGTTGGGGCATCTGGAAACACCATATATTTT	CASSQGVGASGNTIYF
-	-	TRBV27	TRBJ2-7	TGTGCCAGCAGTCTCACCTCCTTTACCTACGAGCAGTACTTC	CASSLTSFTYEQYF